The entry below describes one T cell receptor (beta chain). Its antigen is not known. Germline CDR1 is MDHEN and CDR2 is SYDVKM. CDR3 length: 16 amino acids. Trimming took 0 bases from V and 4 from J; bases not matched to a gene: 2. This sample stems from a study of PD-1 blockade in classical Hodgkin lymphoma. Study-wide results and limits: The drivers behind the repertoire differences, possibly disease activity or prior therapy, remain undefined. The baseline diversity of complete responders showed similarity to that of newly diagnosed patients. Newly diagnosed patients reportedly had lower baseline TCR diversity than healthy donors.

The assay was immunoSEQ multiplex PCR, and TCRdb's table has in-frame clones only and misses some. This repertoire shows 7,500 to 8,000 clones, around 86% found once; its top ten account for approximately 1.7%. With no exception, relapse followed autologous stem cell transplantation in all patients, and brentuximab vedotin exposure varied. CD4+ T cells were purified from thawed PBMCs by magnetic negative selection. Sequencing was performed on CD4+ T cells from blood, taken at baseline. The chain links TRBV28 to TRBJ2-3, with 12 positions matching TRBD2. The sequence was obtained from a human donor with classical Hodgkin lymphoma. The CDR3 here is CASSLWLAGGPDTQYF. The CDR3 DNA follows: TGTGCCAGCAGTTTATGGCTAGCGGGAGGGCCAGATACGCAGTATTTT.